Below are 23 T cell receptor beta chains sequenced from a single sample in a study of neurological immune-mediated disorders. Using its own MiXCR run on the 5' RACE reads, TCRdb lists one record per CDR3 protein. The repertoire holds over 20,000 distinct CDR3 sequences, about 9.4% seen once, with about 22% in the top ten. The sequenced material came from PBMCs. Receptor source: a woman aged 60-70 years with HTLV-1-associated myelopathy (HAM/TSP).

The DNA for the CDR3 is TGTGCCAGCAGTTACGGGGTGGAGGAGCAGTACTTC. Its protein product is CASSYGVEEQYF. This sequence joins TRBV6-6 and TRBJ2-7, with D uncertain. The germline V gene encodes CDR1 MNHNY and CDR2 SVGAGI (reference sequence). V lost 2 bases to trimming and J lost 7 bases, with 9 bases between them. The CDR3 has 12 amino acids.

The table lists this clonotype with many counts. The chain couples TRBV5-1 to TRBJ1-6; 8 bases line up with TRBD1. V gave up 4 bases and J gave up 9 bases; unmatched junction bases: 12. This CDR3 comprises 16 residues. Germline CDR1 reads SGHRS; CDR2 reads YFSETQ. The CDR3 reads CASSETGQAPTSPLHF. The CDR3 nucleotides are TGCGCCAGCAGCGAAACGGGACAGGCCCCAACTTCACCCCTCCACTTT.

This clonotype was detected ten times or more. This chain links TRBV7-9 with TRBJ2-3; unclear D gene. Germline CDR1 SEHNR, CDR2 FQNEAQ (reference sequence). V lost 4 bases, J lost 1 base, and 12 bases lay in between. The CDR3 consists of 15 residues. For the CDR3, the DNA is TGTGCCAGCAGCTCCCCAGGATACGGCACAGATACGCAGTATTTT. Protein product: CASSSPGYGTDTQYF.

In this sample, this clonotype turned up a few times. V gene TRBV2 combines with J gene TRBJ2-3; D perhaps matches TRBD1 (7 bases). Trimming stripped 5 bases from V and 5 bases from J, with 20 bases between. The CDR3 contains 16 residues. The germline CDR1 and CDR2 sequences are SNHLY and FYNNEI. CDR3 in amino acids: CASSNEQGGFGDTQYF. The CDR3 DNA reads TGTGCCAGCAGTAATGAGCAGGGGGGTTTCGGAGATACGCAGTATTTT.

This clonotype was found many times. The chain has TRBV20-1 and TRBJ2-7; 7 bases fit TRBD1. This CDR3 comprises 14 residues. V trimming: 5 bases; J trimming: 3 bases; junction bases outside the gene matches: 10. The germline CDR1 and CDR2 sequences are DFQATT and SNEGSKA (reference sequence). The CDR3 DNA sequence: TGCAGTGCTCGCCCGACAGGGCGAGACTACGAGCAGTACTTC. Amino acid sequence: CSARPTGRDYEQYF.

This clonotype was found many times. V is TRBV15 and J is TRBJ1-2; 8 bases are shared with TRBD1. Per the germline V gene, CDR1 is LNHNV and CDR2 is YYDKDF (reference sequence). This CDR3 contains 18 residues. Germline trimming cut 0 bases from V and 7 bases from J; bases unmatched to any gene: 16. The DNA of the CDR3 is TGTGCCACCAGCAGAGATGTAATACAGGGGGGACCGCACTTTGGCTACACCTTC. Its protein product is CATSRDVIQGGPHFGYTF. The full variable domain, with the rest looked up from reference TRBV15 and TRBJ1-2, is DAMVIQNPRYQVTQFGKPVTLSCSQTLNHNVMYWYQQKSSQAPKLLFHYYDKDFNNEADTPDNFQSRRPNTSFCFLDIRSPGLGDTAMYLCATSRDVIQGGPHFGYTFGSGTRLTVV.

This clonotype came up many times. J is TRBJ2-1 and V is TRBV20-1; tentative D call: TRBD2 (7 bases). The CDR3 is 17 amino acids. CDR1 and CDR2 (germline): DFQATT, SNEGSKA (reference sequence). V lost 3 bases to trimming and J lost 0 bases, with 18 bases between them. CDR3 region: CSASGAGRGGSYNEQFF. In DNA, the CDR3 is TGCAGTGCTAGTGGAGCCGGTAGGGGGGGCTCCTACAATGAGCAGTTCTTC.

This clonotype appeared many times. V and J are TRBV20-1 and TRBJ2-3; weak D call: TRBD1 (5 bases). Trimming cost V 3 bases and J 8 bases, with 15 bases left between them. This CDR3 contains 13 residues. Germline V lookup: CDR1 DFQATT, CDR2 SNEGSKA (reference sequence). CDR3 sequence: CSASGQPRTTQYF. CDR3 sequence (DNA): TGCAGTGCTAGCGGACAACCCCGGACTACGCAGTATTTT.

This clonotype was found many times. This chain joins TRBV18 and TRBJ1-6; 7 nucleotides align to TRBD1. Germline loops: CDR1 KGHSH, CDR2 LQKENI. The junction had 4 bases not matched to a gene; V was cut back by 2 bases and J by 6 bases. The CDR3 consists of 15 residues. CDR3 amino acids: CASSPGDSGNSPLHF. The CDR3 DNA sequence: TGTGCCAGCTCACCAGGGGACAGCGGTAATTCACCCCTCCACTTT.

This clonotype was found many times. This chain connects TRBV4-2 to TRBJ2-5; 8 nucleotides line up with TRBD1. There are 16 residues in the CDR3. The germline V gene encodes CDR1 LGHNA and CDR2 YNFKEQ. V lost 0 bases to trimming and J lost 5 bases; unmatched junction nucleotides: 8. The CDR3: CASSQEGGRGHETQYF. The CDR3 nucleotides read TGTGCCAGCAGCCAAGAGGGGGGCAGGGGGCACGAGACCCAGTACTTC.

This clonotype is medium-sized within its sample. The chain recombines TRBV20-1 with TRBJ2-7, with TRBD1 identical over 7 bases. J gave up 3 bases and V 6 bases, and 8 bases lay outside the gene matches. The CDR3 extends over 13 amino acids. Germline values: CDR1 DFQATT, CDR2 SNEGSKA (reference sequence). The CDR3, as DNA: TGCAGTGCGCCGACAGGGAGCCTCTACGAGCAGTACTTC. Amino acids: CSAPTGSLYEQYF.

This clonotype was seen repeatedly, ten times or more. This sequence joins TRBV10-3 and TRBJ2-2; D ambiguous. Trimming cost V 5 bases and J 7 bases, with 8 bases left between them. CDR1 is ENHRY and CDR2 is SYGVKD in the germline V gene. The CDR3 extends over 12 amino acids. Here the CDR3 reads CAISLLGGELFF. For the CDR3, the DNA is TGTGCCATCAGTTTGCTCGGCGGGGAGCTGTTTTTT.

In its sample, this clonotype ranks as medium-sized. This chain links TRBV20-1 with TRBJ2-7; maybe TRBD2 (6 bases). This CDR3 contains 13 residues. The ends were cut back, 6 bases at V and 2 bases at J, with 14 bases in the middle. From germline, CDR1 is DFQATT and CDR2 SNEGSKA (reference sequence). Written as DNA, the CDR3 is TGCAGTGCAGGGGTACCGGGGGCCTACGAGCAGTACTTC. This encodes CSAGVPGAYEQYF.

The rearrangement joins TRBV3-1 to TRBJ1-3; D not resolved. CDR3 length equals 14 residues. V gave up 6 bases and J gave up 0 bases, with 9 bases separating them. CDR1 and CDR2 from the germline V gene are LGHDT and YNNKEL (reference sequence). CDR3 residues: CASSHPSSGNTIYF. CDR3 bases: TGTGCCAGCAGTCACCCATCCTCTGGAAACACCATATATTTT.

This clonotype was observed at least ten times. In DNA form, the CDR3 reads TGTGCCAGCAGCAAAGACAGCCTGGCGATAGGGGATGGCTACACCTTC. The encoded protein is CASSKDSLAIGDGYTF. The rearrangement joins TRBV21-1 to TRBJ1-2; TRBD1 is the table's D call, not checked against the DNA. TRBV21-1 is recorded as a pseudogene. CDR3 size: 16 residues.

This clonotype has at least ten counts. The genes are TRBV5-8 and TRBJ2-3, with TRBD2 matching over 10 bases. Germline CDR1 reads SGHTS; CDR2 reads YDEGEE. V was pared by 0 bases and J by 8 bases, with 9 bases of the junction left unmatched. The CDR3 consists of 16 residues. The CDR3 reads CASSLDAGLAELTQYF. DNA of the CDR3: TGTGCCAGCAGCTTGGATGCAGGACTAGCGGAACTTACGCAGTATTTT.

In its sample, this clonotype was seen many times. The chain carries TRBV20-1 and TRBJ1-3; 11 nucleotides line up with TRBD1. Losses at the gene ends were 1 base for V and 8 bases for J; bases not matched to a gene: 4. The germline V gene encodes CDR1 DFQATT and CDR2 SNEGSKA (reference sequence). The CDR3 covers 14 residues. CDR3 loop: CSARGDRGGDTIYF. The CDR3, as DNA: TGCAGTGCTAGAGGGGACAGGGGGGGGGACACCATATATTTT.

In its sample, this clonotype was seen many times. This chain uses TRBV20-1 with TRBJ2-1, with 7 bases identical to TRBD1. Germline values: CDR1 DFQATT, CDR2 SNEGSKA (reference sequence). There are 15 residues in the CDR3. V shed 6 bases, J shed 2 bases, and the junction held 10 bases outside the gene matches. The CDR3 loop is CSAPTDRAPYNEQFF. The CDR3 DNA reads TGCAGTGCACCAACCGACAGGGCCCCCTACAATGAGCAGTTCTTC.

This clonotype was found many times. The V gene is TRBV6-6, the J gene TRBJ1-2; D uncertain. This CDR3 has 14 residues. Germline loops: CDR1 MNHNY, CDR2 SVGAGI (reference sequence). V was pared by 0 bases and J by 6 bases, with 11 bases between. CDR3 residues: CASSYSIREHGYTF. Here the CDR3 DNA reads TGTGCCAGCAGTTACTCGATACGGGAACATGGCTACACCTTC.

In this sample, this clonotype turned up many times. The chain joins TRBV5-4 to TRBJ2-3; D gene uncertain. CDR1 is SGHNT and CDR2 is YYREEE in the germline V gene (reference sequence). The CDR3 is 13 amino acids. V was trimmed by 1 base and J by 3 bases, leaving 6 bases between them. This chain's CDR3 is CASSLKGTDTQYF. CDR3 nucleotides: TGTGCCAGCAGCTTGAAGGGAACAGATACGCAGTATTTT. Combining the CDR3 with reference TRBV5-4 and TRBJ2-3 gives the whole variable domain ETGVTQSPTHLIKTRGQQVTLRCSSQSGHNTVSWYQQALGQGPQFIFQYYREEENGRGNFPPRFSGLQFPNYSSELNVNALELDDSALYLCASSLKGTDTQYFGPGTRLTVL.

About this clonotype itself: At one boundary the junction diverges from the germline segment, which might be a read error. The chain employs TRBV15 and TRBJ2-5; a weak D match, TRBD2 (6 bases). CDR3 size: 15 residues. From germline, CDR1 is LNHNV and CDR2 YYDKDF (reference sequence). The CDR3 region is CATIRDQSGQGTQYF. The DNA of the CDR3 is TGTGCCACCATCAGAGATCAGAGCGGGCAAGGGACCCAGTACTTC.

The sample holds many counts of this clonotype. The V gene is TRBV20-1, the J gene TRBJ2-3, with TRBD1 matching 9 bases. Per the germline V gene, CDR1 is DFQATT and CDR2 is SNEGSKA (reference sequence). CDR3 length equals 18 residues. V gave up 2 bases and J gave up 2 bases; unmatched junction bases: 14. The CDR3 region is CSARHTGGGVGPTDTQYF. Here the CDR3 DNA reads TGCAGTGCTAGACATACAGGGGGCGGCGTGGGGCCCACAGATACGCAGTATTTT.

The table lists this clonotype with a few counts. The chain is built from TRBV20-1 and TRBJ2-7; 8 bases match TRBD2. This CDR3 comprises 13 residues. Trimming at V came to 3 bases and at J to 5 bases, leaving 6 bases not matched to a gene. CDR1 is DFQATT and CDR2 is SNEGSKA in the germline V gene (reference sequence). The CDR3 DNA sequence: TGCAGTGCTAGCTTTACTAGCGGCAACGAGCAGTACTTC. Encoded protein: CSASFTSGNEQYF.